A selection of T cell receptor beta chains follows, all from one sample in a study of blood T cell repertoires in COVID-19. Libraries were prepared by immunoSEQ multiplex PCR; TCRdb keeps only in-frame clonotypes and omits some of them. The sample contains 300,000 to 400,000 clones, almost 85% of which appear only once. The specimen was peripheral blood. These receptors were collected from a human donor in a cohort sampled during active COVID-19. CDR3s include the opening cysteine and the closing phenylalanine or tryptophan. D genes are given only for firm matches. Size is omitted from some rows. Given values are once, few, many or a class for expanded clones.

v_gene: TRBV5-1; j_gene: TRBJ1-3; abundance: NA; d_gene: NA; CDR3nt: TGCGCCAGCAGCCAAGACAGGTTCTCTGGAAACACCATATATTTT; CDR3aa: CASSQDRFSGNTIYF
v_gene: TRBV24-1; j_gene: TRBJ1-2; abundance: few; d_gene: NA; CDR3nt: TGTGCCACCAGCCCAGGGTCGGTATTCTATGGCTACACCTTC; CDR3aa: CATSPGSVFYGYTF
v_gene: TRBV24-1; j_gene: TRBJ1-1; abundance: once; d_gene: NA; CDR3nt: TGTGCCACCAGTGAGAACACCAACACTGAAGCTTTCTTT; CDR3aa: CATSENTNTEAFF
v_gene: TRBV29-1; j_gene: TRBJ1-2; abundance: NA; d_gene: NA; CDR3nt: TGCAGCGTTGAAGATCGGCTGACAGGCCTCACTTATGGCTACACCTTC; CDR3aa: CSVEDRLTGLTYGYTF
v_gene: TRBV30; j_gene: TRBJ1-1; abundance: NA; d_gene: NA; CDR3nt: TGTGCCTGGGGGCGGGGGGATTCCGAAGAAGCTTTCTTT; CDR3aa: CAWGRGDSEEAFF
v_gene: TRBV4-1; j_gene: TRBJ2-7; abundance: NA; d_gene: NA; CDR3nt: TGCGCCAGCAGCCAACAAACAGGGCCCCCATCCGACGAGCAGTACTTC; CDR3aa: CASSQQTGPPSDEQYF
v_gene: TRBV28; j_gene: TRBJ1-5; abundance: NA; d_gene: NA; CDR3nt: TGTGCCAGCAGTTTAATCCTCTCGGGGGGCAATCAGCCCCAGCATTTT; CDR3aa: CASSLILSGGNQPQHF
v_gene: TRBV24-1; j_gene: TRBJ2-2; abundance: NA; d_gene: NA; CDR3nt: TGTGCCACCAGTTTGTGGAGTGGGGAGCTGTTTTTT; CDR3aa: CATSLWSGELFF
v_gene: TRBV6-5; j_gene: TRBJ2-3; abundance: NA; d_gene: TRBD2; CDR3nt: TGTGCCAGCACGATTAGAGGGGCGGGGGGAGATACGCAGTATTTT; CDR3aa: CASTIRGAGGDTQYF
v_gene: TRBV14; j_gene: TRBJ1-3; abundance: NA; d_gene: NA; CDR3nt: TGTGCCAGCAGCCAAGGATCTCGGTTATCCGGAAACACCATATATTTT; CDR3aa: CASSQGSRLSGNTIYF
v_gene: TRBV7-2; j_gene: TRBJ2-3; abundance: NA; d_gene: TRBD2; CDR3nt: TGTGCCAGCAGCTCCTACACTAGCGGGGATGGGGCAGATACGCAGTATTTT; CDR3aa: CASSSYTSGDGADTQYF
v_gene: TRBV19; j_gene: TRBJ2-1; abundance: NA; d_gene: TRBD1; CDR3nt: TGTGCCGCTCGGAGGACAGGGTCTTTCAATGAGCAGTTCTTC; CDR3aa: CAARRTGSFNEQFF
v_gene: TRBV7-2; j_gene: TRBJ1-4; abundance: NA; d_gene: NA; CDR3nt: TGTGCCAGCAGCTTAAGGGGGGGTGAAAAACTGTTTTTT; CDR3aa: CASSLRGGEKLFF
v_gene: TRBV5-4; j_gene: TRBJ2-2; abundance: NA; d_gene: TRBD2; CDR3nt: TGTGCCAGCAGCCTTGGACTAGCGGGGATGAACACCGGGGAGCTGTTTTTT; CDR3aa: CASSLGLAGMNTGELFF
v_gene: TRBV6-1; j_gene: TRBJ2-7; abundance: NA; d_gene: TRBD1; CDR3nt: TGTGCCAGCAGTGAGGAAGACAGGGCCCGGGAGCAGTACTTC; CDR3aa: CASSEEDRAREQYF
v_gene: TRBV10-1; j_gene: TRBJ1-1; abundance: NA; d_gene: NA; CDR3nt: TGCGCCAGCACGAGTCGCAGCGCGAACACTGAAGCTTTCTTT; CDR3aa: CASTSRSANTEAFF
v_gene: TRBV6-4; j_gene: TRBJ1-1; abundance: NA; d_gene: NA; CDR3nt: TGTGCCAGCACCGACAGCACAAGCAAAGCTTTCTTT; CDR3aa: CASTDSTSKAFF
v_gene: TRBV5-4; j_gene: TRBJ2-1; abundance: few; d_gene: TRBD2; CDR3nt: TGTGCCAGCAGCTTAATAGCGGGGGTTCCCAATGAGCAGTTCTTC; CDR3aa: CASSLIAGVPNEQFF
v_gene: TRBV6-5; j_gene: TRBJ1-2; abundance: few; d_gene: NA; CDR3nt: TGTGCCAGCAGTAACCGACTTCGGGATGGCTACACCTTC; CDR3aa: CASSNRLRDGYTF
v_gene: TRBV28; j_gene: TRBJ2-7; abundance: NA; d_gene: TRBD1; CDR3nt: TGTGCCAGCAGTCCACGGTCGGGACAGGGAAGGGACGAGCAGTACTTC; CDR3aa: CASSPRSGQGRDEQYF
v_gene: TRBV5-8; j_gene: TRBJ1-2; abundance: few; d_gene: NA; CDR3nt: TGTGCCAGCAGCTTGGGCGTGTACGGGGGAGGAGGCTATGGCTACACCTTC; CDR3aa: CASSLGVYGGGGYGYTF
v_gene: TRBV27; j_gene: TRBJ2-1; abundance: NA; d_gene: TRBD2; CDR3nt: TGTGCCAGCAATAGCGGGGGGCGAAGGTACAATGAGCAGTTCTTC; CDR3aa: CASNSGGRRYNEQFF
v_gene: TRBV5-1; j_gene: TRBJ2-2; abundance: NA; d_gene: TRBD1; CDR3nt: TGCGCCAGCAGCTGGACAGGGGCAAACACCGGGGAGCTGTTTTTT; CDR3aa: CASSWTGANTGELFF
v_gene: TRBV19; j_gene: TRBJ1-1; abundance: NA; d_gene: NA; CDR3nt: TGTGCCAGTAGTAGGGGGCAGGAGGAATGGAACACTGAAGCTTTCTTT; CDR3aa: CASSRGQEEWNTEAFF
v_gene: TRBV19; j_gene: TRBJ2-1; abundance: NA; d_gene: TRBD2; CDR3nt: TGTGCCAGTAGTATCTATTCCGGGGGGGACCAGTTCTTC; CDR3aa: CASSIYSGGDQFF
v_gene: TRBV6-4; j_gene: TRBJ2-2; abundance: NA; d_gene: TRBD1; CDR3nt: TGTGCCAGCAGTGGCCGACAGGGGGACACCGGGGAGCTGTTTTTT; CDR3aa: CASSGRQGDTGELFF
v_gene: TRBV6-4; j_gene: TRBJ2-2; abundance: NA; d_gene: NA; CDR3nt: TGTGCCAGCAGTGAAAATAGCAGGGCCGGGGAGCTGTTTTTT; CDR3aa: CASSENSRAGELFF
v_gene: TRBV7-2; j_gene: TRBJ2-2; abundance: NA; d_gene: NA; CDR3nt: TGTGCCAGCAGCCCCCGGTGGGCGAGCACCGGGGAGCTGTTTTTT; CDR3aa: CASSPRWASTGELFF
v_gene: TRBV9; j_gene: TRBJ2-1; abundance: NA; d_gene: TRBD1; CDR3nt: TGTGCCAGCAGCGTAGATGGGACAGCCTACAATGAGCAGTTCTTC; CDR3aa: CASSVDGTAYNEQFF
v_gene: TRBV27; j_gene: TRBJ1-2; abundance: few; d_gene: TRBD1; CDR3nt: TGTGCCAGCAGTCCTAAAGTCCCGGGACAGGGGGCCGGTGGCTACACCTTC; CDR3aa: CASSPKVPGQGAGGYTF
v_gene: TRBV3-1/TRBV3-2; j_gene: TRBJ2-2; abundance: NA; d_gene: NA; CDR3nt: TGTGCCAGCAGACACCTGGAGAATCGGGAGCTGTTTTTT; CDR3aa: CASRHLENRELFF
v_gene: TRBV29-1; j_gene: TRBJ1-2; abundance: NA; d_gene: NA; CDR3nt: TGCAGCGTTGAGAGGGGCTTGGTTCGGGGGGGTAACTATGGCTACACCTTC; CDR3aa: CSVERGLVRGGNYGYTF
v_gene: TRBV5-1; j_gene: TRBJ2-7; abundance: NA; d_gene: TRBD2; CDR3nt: TGCGCCAGCAGCTTGGAACTAGCGGGGCTCTCCTACGAGCAGTACTTC; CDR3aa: CASSLELAGLSYEQYF
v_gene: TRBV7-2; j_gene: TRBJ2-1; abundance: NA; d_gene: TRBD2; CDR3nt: TGTGCCAGCAGGGTGGGGGGGAGCTCCTACAATGAGCAGTTCTTC; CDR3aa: CASRVGGSSYNEQFF
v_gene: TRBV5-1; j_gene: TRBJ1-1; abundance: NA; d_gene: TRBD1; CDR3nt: TGCGCCAGCAGCTTGGCCGTCCAGGGGGAAGGCACTGAAGCTTTCTTT; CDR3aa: CASSLAVQGEGTEAFF
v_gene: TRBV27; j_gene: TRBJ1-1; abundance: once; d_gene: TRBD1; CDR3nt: TGTGCCAGCAGTTTATCTCGACAGGGGGCGTTTGCTGAAGCTTTCTTT; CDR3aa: CASSLSRQGAFAEAFF
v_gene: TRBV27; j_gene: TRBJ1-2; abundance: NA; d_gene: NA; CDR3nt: TGTGCCAGCAGTTCCAGGGACTTCTTAAATGGCTACACCTTC; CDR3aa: CASSSRDFLNGYTF